The T cell receptor beta chain described here comes from a study of T cell repertoires in cytomegalovirus infection. Study as a whole: Matching HLA type, along with CMV infection, was indicated by public TCR beta signatures. Study-wide results and caveats: HLA-C-restricted CMV-specific TCR beta clonotypes were dominant in the ex vivo response. Individuals carrying CMV plus the relevant HLA were identified by cumulative frequency of public TCR beta families.

From the reads, TCRdb called clonotypes with MiXCR, one entry per CDR3 protein. The data hold fewer than 200,000 distinct CDR3 sequences, with roughly a fifth observed a single time. The germline V gene has CDR1 MNHGY and CDR2 SAAAGT. This CDR3 has 15 residues. With 10 bases clipped from V and 6 bases from J, the junction kept 18 bases outside the gene matches. A note on this clonotype: The antigen is unknown.

The source of this sequence is a human donor in good health (CMV status not recorded). Some clones in this sample may be carry-over from other donors' samples. The sequencing input was PBMCs. This sequence joins TRBV6-8 and TRBJ2-7; 7 nucleotides agree with TRBD2. CDR3 residues: CANSPAAGALGEQYF. Here the CDR3 DNA reads TGTGCCAACAGCCCCGCGGCGGGAGCATTAGGCGAGCAGTACTTC.